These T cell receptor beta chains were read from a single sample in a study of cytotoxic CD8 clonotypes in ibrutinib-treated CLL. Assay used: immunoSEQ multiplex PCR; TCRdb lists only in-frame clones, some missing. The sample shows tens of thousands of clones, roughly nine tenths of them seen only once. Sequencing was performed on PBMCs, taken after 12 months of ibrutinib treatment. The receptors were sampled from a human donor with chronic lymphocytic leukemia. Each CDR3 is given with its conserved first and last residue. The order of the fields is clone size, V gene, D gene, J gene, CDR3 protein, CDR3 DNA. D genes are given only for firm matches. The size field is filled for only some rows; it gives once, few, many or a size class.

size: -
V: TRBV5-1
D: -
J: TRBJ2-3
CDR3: CASSPSTDTQYF
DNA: TGCGCCAGCAGCCCTAGCACAGATACGCAGTATTTT

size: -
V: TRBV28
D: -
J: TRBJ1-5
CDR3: CASSLGVGSNQPQHF
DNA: TGTGCCAGCAGTCTAGGGGTCGGGAGCAATCAGCCCCAGCATTTT

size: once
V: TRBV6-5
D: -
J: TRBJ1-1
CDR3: CASSYTWAMNTEAFF
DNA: TGTGCCAGCAGTTACACGTGGGCGATGAACACTGAAGCTTTCTTT

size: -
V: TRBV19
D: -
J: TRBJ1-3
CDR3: CASRGVGGNTIYF
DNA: TGTGCCAGTAGAGGGGTAGGTGGAAACACCATATATTTT

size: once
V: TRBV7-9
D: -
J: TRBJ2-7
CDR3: CASSRPVGEQYF
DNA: TGTGCCAGCAGCCGACCCGTTGGCGAGCAGTACTTC

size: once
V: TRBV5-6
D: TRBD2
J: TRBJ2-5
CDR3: CASSLGLAGVGTQYF
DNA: TGTGCCAGCAGCCTGGGACTAGCGGGGGTGGGGACCCAGTACTTC

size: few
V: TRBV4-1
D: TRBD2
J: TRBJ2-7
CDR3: CASSQNSGTSGRGRLYEQYF
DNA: TGCGCCAGCAGCCAAAACTCAGGGACTAGCGGGAGAGGAAGATTGTACGAGCAGTACTTC

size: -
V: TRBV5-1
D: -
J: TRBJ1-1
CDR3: CASSLDSIYTEAFF
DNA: TGCGCCAGCAGCTTGGACAGCATCTACACTGAAGCTTTCTTT

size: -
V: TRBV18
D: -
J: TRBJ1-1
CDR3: CASSYQGGYTEAFF
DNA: TGTGCCAGCTCTTATCAAGGGGGGTACACTGAAGCTTTCTTT

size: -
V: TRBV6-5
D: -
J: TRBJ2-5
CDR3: CASSYYRASQETQYF
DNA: TGTGCCAGCAGTTACTACAGGGCGTCCCAAGAGACCCAGTACTTC

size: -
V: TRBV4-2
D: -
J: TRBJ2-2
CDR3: CASSQDQGNTGELFF
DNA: TGTGCCAGCAGCCAAGATCAGGGGAACACCGGGGAGCTGTTTTTT

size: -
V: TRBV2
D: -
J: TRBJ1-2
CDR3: CASSGAGVGGYTF
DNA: TGTGCCAGCAGTGGGGCGGGGGTAGGTGGCTACACCTTC

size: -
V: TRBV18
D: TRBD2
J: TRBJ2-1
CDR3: CASSPPGGRAPYNEQFF
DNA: TGTGCCAGCTCACCACCGGGCGGGAGAGCCCCCTACAATGAGCAGTTCTTC

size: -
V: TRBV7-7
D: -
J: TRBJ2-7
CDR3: CASSKGTSKDYEQYF
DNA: TGTGCCAGCAGCAAAGGGACAAGCAAGGACTACGAGCAGTACTTC

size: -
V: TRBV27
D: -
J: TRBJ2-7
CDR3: CASSLAGTSTDEQYF
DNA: TGTGCCAGCAGTTTAGCCGGAACCTCCACTGACGAGCAGTACTTC

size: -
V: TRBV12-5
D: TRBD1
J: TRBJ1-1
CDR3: CASGSYDTGQGEAFF
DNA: TGTGCTAGTGGTTCATACGATACAGGACAGGGCGAAGCTTTCTTT

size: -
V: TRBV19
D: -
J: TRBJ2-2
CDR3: CASSISIRAYGSTGELFF
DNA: TGTGCCAGTAGTATTTCTATTCGGGCCTACGGGAGCACCGGGGAGCTGTTTTTT

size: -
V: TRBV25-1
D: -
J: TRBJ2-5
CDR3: CASSEIGSGRETQYF
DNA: TGTGCCAGCAGTGAAATAGGTAGTGGACGAGAGACCCAGTACTTC

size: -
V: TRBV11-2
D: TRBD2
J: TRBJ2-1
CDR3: CASSRLAGEVEQFF
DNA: TGTGCCAGCAGCAGACTAGCGGGAGAAGTTGAGCAGTTCTTC

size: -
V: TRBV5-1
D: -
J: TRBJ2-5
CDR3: CASSSGQETQYF
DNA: TGCGCCAGCAGCTCAGGGCAAGAGACCCAGTACTTC

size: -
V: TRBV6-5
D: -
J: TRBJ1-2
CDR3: CASSLQGVNPYGYTF
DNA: TGTGCCAGCAGTCTACAGGGTGTGAATCCCTATGGCTACACCTTC

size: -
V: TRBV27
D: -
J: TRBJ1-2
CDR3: CASSSTQQGLYGYTF
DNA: TGTGCCAGCAGTTCAACCCAACAGGGTTTGTACGGCTACACCTTC

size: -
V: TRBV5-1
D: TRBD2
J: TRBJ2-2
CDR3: CASSLSSLAGAGELFF
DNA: TGCGCCAGCAGCTTGTCGTCGCTAGCGGGAGCCGGGGAGCTGTTTTTT

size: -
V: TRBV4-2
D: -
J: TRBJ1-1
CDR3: CASSWGGAEAFF
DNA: TGTGCCAGCTCTTGGGGTGGCGCTGAAGCTTTCTTT

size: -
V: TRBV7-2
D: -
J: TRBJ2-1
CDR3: CASSSPQGRRGNEQFF
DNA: TGTGCCAGCAGCTCCCCCCAGGGTAGGAGGGGCAATGAGCAGTTCTTC

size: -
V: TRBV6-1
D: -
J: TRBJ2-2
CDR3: CASSEGYRAGNTGELFF
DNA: TGTGCCAGCAGTGAAGGATACAGGGCCGGGAACACCGGGGAGCTGTTTTTT

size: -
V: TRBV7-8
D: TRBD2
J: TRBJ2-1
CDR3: CASSLGGLASNNEQFF
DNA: TGTGCCAGCAGCTTAGGGGGACTAGCGTCTAACAATGAGCAGTTCTTC

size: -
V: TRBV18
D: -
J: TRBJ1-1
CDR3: CASSPSRTEAFF
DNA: TGTGCCAGCTCACCTTCCAGAACTGAAGCTTTCTTT

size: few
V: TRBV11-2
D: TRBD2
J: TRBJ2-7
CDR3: CASSPGPASGRPNEQYF
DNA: TGTGCCAGCAGCCCCGGCCCGGCTAGCGGGAGGCCGAACGAGCAGTACTTC

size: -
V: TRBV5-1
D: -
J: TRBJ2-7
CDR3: CASSLVPGDEQYF
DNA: TGCGCCAGCAGCTTGGTGCCAGGGGACGAGCAGTACTTC

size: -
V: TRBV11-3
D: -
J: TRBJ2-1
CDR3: CASSLEGYNNEQFF
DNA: TGTGCCAGCAGCTTGGAGGGTTACAACAATGAGCAGTTCTTC

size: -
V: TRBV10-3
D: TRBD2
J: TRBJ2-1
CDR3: CAISEPEKLAGSVNEQFF
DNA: TGTGCCATCAGTGAGCCGGAAAAACTAGCGGGATCGGTCAATGAGCAGTTCTTC

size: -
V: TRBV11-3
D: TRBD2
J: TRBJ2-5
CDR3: CASSPGTSGYQETQYF
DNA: TGTGCCAGCAGCCCAGGGACTAGCGGCTACCAAGAGACCCAGTACTTC

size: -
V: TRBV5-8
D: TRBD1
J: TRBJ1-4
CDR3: CASSLNRGFRREKLFF
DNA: TGTGCCAGCAGCTTGAACAGGGGATTCAGGCGAGAAAAACTGTTTTTT

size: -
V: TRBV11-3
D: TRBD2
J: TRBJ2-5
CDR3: CASSRGLVRETQYF
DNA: TGTGCCAGCAGCCGCGGACTAGTACGAGAGACCCAGTACTTC